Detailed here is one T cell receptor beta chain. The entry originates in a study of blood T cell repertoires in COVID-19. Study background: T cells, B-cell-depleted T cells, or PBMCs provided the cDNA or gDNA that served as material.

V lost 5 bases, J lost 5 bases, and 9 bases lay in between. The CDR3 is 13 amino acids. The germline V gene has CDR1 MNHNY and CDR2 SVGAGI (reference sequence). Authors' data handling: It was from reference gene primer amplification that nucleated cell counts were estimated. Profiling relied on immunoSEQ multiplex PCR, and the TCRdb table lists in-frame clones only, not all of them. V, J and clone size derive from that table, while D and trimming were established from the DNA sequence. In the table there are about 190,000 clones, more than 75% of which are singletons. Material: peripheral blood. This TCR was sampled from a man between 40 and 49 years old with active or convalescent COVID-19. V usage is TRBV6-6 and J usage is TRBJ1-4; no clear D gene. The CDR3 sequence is CASSRALNEKLFF. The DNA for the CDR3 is TGTGCCAGCAGTCGGGCCCTGAATGAAAAACTGTTTTTT.